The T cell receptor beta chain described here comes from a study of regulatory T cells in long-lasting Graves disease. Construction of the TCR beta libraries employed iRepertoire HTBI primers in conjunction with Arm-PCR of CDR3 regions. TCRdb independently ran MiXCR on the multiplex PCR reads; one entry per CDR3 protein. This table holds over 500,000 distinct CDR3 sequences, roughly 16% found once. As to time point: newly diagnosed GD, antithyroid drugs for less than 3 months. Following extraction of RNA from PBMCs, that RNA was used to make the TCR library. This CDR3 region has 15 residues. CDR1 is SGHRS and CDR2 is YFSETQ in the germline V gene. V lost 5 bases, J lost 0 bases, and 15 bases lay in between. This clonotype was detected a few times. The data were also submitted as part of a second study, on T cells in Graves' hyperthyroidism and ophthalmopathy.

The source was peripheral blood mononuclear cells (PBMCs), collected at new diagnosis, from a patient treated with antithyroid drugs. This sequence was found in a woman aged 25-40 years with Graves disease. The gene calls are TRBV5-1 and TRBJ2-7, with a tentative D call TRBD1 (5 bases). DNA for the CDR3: TGCGCCAGCAGTAAATCGGCGACAGTCTCCTACGAGCAGTACTTC. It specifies CASSKSATVSYEQYF.